This T cell receptor beta chain stems from a study of cytomegalovirus exposure and HLA in healthy donors. Study-wide results and caveats: Among TCR beta chains, those listed as cytomegalovirus-associated numbered 164. A highly shared variant cluster was judged a likely technical artifact.

As regards this clone: Its specificity is not known.

13 Jbeta primers and 60 Vbeta primers were used for the PCR. Method: immunoSEQ multiplex PCR; TCRdb's copy keeps in-frame clones and lacks some. In the table there are some 90,000 clones, roughly 77% of which are singletons. CDR1 is PRHDT, CDR2 FYEKMQ, per germline (reference sequence). The CDR3 spans 13 residues. V was trimmed by 6 bases and J by 6 bases, leaving 13 bases between them. The receptor comes from a man aged 40-50 years in good health and CMV-seronegative. The sample comprised PBMCs. This chain joins TRBV13 and TRBJ2-3; TRBD2 is a possible D gene (5 bases). The CDR3 protein is CASRPVGEDTQYF. In DNA form, the CDR3 reads TGTGCCAGCAGACCGGTGGGAGAGGATACGCAGTATTTT.